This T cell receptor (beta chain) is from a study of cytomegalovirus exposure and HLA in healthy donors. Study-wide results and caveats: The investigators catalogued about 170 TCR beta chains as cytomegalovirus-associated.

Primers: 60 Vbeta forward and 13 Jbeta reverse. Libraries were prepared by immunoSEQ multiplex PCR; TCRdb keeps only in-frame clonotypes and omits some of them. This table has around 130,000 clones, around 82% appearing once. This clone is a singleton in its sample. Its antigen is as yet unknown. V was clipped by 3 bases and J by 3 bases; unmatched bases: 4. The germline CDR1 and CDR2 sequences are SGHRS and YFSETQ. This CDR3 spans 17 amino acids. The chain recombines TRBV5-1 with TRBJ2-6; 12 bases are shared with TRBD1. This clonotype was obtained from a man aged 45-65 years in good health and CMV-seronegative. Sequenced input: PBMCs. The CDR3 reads CASSSGTGGFGANVLTF. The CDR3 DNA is TGCGCCAGCAGCTCCGGGACAGGGGGCTTTGGGGCCAACGTCCTGACTTTC.